Listed here are 2 T cell receptor beta chains from one sample, sequenced in a study of identical twins. MiXCR was run by TCRdb on the 5' RACE reads, yielding one entry per CDR3 protein. The sample yields 300,000 to 400,000 distinct CDR3 sequences, approximately 13% seen once. This sample was shared with a second study, whose subject was yellow fever vaccine responses in identical twins.

Sequenced material: CD8+ T cells sorted from blood. These receptors all come from a woman younger than 35 in good health.

This rearrangement joins TRBV5-1 to TRBJ2-7; 10 bases agree with TRBD1. The J segment lost 3 bases and the V segment lost 4 bases, leaving 10 bases of the junction unmatched. Germline V gene data show CDR1 as SGHRS and CDR2 as YFSETQ. The CDR3 extends over 16 amino acids. CDR3 protein: CASSLPPGTGDYEQYV. The CDR3 DNA reads as TGCGCCAGCAGCCTACCTCCGGGGACAGGGGACTACGAGCAGTACGTC.

This clonotype showed up just a few times. V gene TRBV25-1 combines with J gene TRBJ2-3; 8 bases are shared with TRBD1. CDR3 size: 15 residues. Trimming at V came to 5 bases and at J to 5 bases, leaving 9 bases not matched to a gene. Germline V lookup: CDR1 MGHDK, CDR2 SYGVNS. In DNA form, the CDR3 reads TGTGCCAGCAGTTTAGGACAGGGTCTTGGAGATACGCAGTATTTT. It specifies CASSLGQGLGDTQYF.